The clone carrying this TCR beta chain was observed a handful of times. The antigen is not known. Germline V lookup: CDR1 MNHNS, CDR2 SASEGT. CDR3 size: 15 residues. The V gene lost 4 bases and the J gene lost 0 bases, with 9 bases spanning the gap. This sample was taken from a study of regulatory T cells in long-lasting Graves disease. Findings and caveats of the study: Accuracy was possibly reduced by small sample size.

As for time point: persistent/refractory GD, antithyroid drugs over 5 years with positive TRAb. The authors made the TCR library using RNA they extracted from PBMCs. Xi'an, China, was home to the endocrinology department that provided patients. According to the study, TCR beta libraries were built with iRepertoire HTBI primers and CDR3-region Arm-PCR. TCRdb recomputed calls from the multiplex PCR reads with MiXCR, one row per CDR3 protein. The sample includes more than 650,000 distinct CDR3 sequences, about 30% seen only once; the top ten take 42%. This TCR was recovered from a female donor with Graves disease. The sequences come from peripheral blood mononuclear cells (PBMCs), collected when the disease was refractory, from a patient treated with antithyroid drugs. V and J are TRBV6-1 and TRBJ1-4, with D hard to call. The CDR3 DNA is TGTGCCAGCAGTGGCCCTCAGGCAACTAATGAAAAACTGTTTTTT. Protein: CASSGPQATNEKLFF.